The present entry profiles one T cell receptor beta chain with its context. This sample stems from a study of blood T cell repertoires in COVID-19. Overall study context: PBMCs, B-cell-depleted T cells, or T cells were the source of the cDNA or gDNA that made up the material.

TCRdb keeps only in-frame clones here, not all; method: immunoSEQ multiplex PCR. The table has 150,000 to 200,000 clones, 80% seen once. Participants, 18 to 89 years old, spanned around 25 US areas. Each participant's cohort was designated according to participant-reported clinical history. The recovered donors of Cohort 3 showed two negative PCRs, clearance, or symptom resolution. V lost 5 bases to trimming and J lost 2 bases, with 12 bases between them. The CDR3 is 14 amino acids. The germline gives CDR1 SGHRS, CDR2 YFSETQ. The clonotype comes from a woman aged 60 to 75 who had recovered from COVID-19. Sequences were obtained from PBMCs or T cells enriched from blood (not recorded which). This sequence joins TRBV5-1 and TRBJ2-3; a weak D match, TRBD2 (6 bases). The CDR3 protein is CASREGTATDTQYF. CDR3 sequence (DNA): TGCGCCAGCAGGGAGGGGACCGCCACAGATACGCAGTATTTT.